The rows below give T cell receptor beta chains drawn from one sample of a study of T-cell memory formation after mild COVID-19. TCRdb independently ran MiXCR on the 5' RACE reads; one entry per CDR3 protein. The sample includes about 410,000 distinct CDR3 sequences, more than 15% of them seen just once. Sequencing used PBMCs or a T cell subset sorted from them (not recorded which). The source is a man aged 18 to 29 who had mild COVID-19 (a few samples of this study predate the infection). Cell type and time point are not known. CDR3s include the opening cysteine and the closing phenylalanine or tryptophan. D genes are given only for firm matches. The size field is filled for only some rows; it gives once, few, many or a size class.

v_gene: TRBV12-3/TRBV12-4
d_gene: TRBD1
j_gene: TRBJ1-2
abundance: -
CDR3nt: TGTGCCAGCACCCTAGGACAGGGAGGAATTGGGGGCTACACCTTC
CDR3aa: CASTLGQGGIGGYTF

v_gene: TRBV7-2
d_gene: -
j_gene: TRBJ1-3
abundance: -
CDR3nt: TGTGCCAGCAGCAAGCGGACAGCTGGAAACACCATATATTTT
CDR3aa: CASSKRTAGNTIYF

v_gene: TRBV27
d_gene: TRBD2
j_gene: TRBJ2-7
abundance: -
CDR3nt: TGTGCCAGCAGTGCACGACCGGGACTAGAGGGTTACGAGCAGTACTTC
CDR3aa: CASSARPGLEGYEQYF

v_gene: TRBV11-1
d_gene: -
j_gene: TRBJ2-3
abundance: few
CDR3nt: TGTGCCAGCAGCCCACAGTACACAGATACGCAGTATTTT
CDR3aa: CASSPQYTDTQYF

v_gene: TRBV5-6
d_gene: -
j_gene: TRBJ2-3
abundance: few
CDR3nt: TGTGCCAGCAGCATGTGGGAGGCAGATACGCAGTATTTT
CDR3aa: CASSMWEADTQYF

v_gene: TRBV20-1
d_gene: -
j_gene: TRBJ1-6
abundance: -
CDR3nt: TGCAGTGCTAGCCCGGGAGGGAATTCACCCCTCCACTTT
CDR3aa: CSASPGGNSPLHF

v_gene: TRBV5-1
d_gene: TRBD1
j_gene: TRBJ1-2
abundance: few
CDR3nt: TGCGCCAGCAGCTTACAGGGGGCGCATCATGGCTACACCTTC
CDR3aa: CASSLQGAHHGYTF

v_gene: TRBV20-1
d_gene: -
j_gene: TRBJ1-1
abundance: few
CDR3nt: TGCAGTGCTATTCCGGGACAAACGAACACTGAAGCTTTCTTT
CDR3aa: CSAIPGQTNTEAFF

v_gene: TRBV6-1
d_gene: -
j_gene: TRBJ2-7
abundance: -
CDR3nt: TGTGCCAGCAGTGAGAAGGGGCGTCCCTACGAGCAGTACTTC
CDR3aa: CASSEKGRPYEQYF

v_gene: TRBV5-1
d_gene: -
j_gene: TRBJ1-3
abundance: -
CDR3nt: TGCGCCTTCCACCCGGGACAATGGAGAAACACCATATATTTT
CDR3aa: CAFHPGQWRNTIYF

v_gene: TRBV5-1
d_gene: -
j_gene: TRBJ2-3
abundance: few
CDR3nt: TGCGCCAGCAGCCCAGGCGGCCAAGGGGGCACAGATACGCAGTATTTT
CDR3aa: CASSPGGQGGTDTQYF

v_gene: TRBV12-3/TRBV12-4
d_gene: -
j_gene: TRBJ2-5
abundance: -
CDR3nt: TGTGCCAGCAGCTACGACCGAGAGACCCAGTACTTC
CDR3aa: CASSYDRETQYF

v_gene: TRBV28
d_gene: -
j_gene: TRBJ2-1
abundance: few
CDR3nt: TGTGCCACAGAACCTGGACCCGCGGCCTTATTAGATGAGCAGTTCTTC
CDR3aa: CATEPGPAALLDEQFF

v_gene: TRBV4-2
d_gene: -
j_gene: TRBJ2-1
abundance: -
CDR3nt: TGTGCCAGCAGCCAAGAATCCCCAGGGCTGAATGAGCAGTTCTTC
CDR3aa: CASSQESPGLNEQFF

v_gene: TRBV7-2
d_gene: -
j_gene: TRBJ1-5
abundance: many
CDR3nt: TGTGCCAGCAGCGCTAGAGGCAGAGGTCAGCCCCAGCATTTT
CDR3aa: CASSARGRGQPQHF

v_gene: TRBV18
d_gene: -
j_gene: TRBJ2-3
abundance: few
CDR3nt: TGTGCCAGCTCACCAATGGTATCGGCGGCTAGCACAGATACGCAGTATTTT
CDR3aa: CASSPMVSAASTDTQYF

v_gene: TRBV11-2
d_gene: -
j_gene: TRBJ2-3
abundance: few
CDR3nt: TGTGCCAGCAGCTTAAATACATATCTAAGCACAGATACGCAGTATTTT
CDR3aa: CASSLNTYLSTDTQYF

v_gene: TRBV29-1
d_gene: -
j_gene: TRBJ1-4
abundance: -
CDR3nt: TGCAGCGGGGCCGACGGAACTTTTAATGAAAAACTGTTTTTT
CDR3aa: CSGADGTFNEKLFF

v_gene: TRBV18
d_gene: -
j_gene: TRBJ2-5
abundance: few
CDR3nt: TGTGCCAGCTCACCACTCCGGGACGGAGAGACCCAGTACTTC
CDR3aa: CASSPLRDGETQYF

v_gene: TRBV6-2/TRBV6-3
d_gene: TRBD1
j_gene: TRBJ1-4
abundance: -
CDR3nt: TGTGCCAGCAGTCTCGCGGGACAGGGGAATGAAAAACTGTTTTTT
CDR3aa: CASSLAGQGNEKLFF

v_gene: TRBV5-1
d_gene: TRBD1
j_gene: TRBJ2-1
abundance: few
CDR3nt: TGCGCCAGCCATTGGGGGGACAGGGCGTATGAGCAGTTCTTC
CDR3aa: CASHWGDRAYEQFF

v_gene: TRBV4-2
d_gene: -
j_gene: TRBJ1-2
abundance: few
CDR3nt: TGTGCCAGCAGCCAAGAATCGCTGGAGGGCTACACCTTC
CDR3aa: CASSQESLEGYTF

v_gene: TRBV19
d_gene: -
j_gene: TRBJ1-6
abundance: -
CDR3nt: TGTGCCAGTGGTTATAATTCACCCCTCCACTTT
CDR3aa: CASGYNSPLHF

v_gene: TRBV4-1
d_gene: -
j_gene: TRBJ1-1
abundance: -
CDR3nt: TGCGCCAGCAGCCAATTTTCAGTGAACACTGAAGCTTTCTTT
CDR3aa: CASSQFSVNTEAFF

v_gene: TRBV30
d_gene: -
j_gene: TRBJ1-6
abundance: many
CDR3nt: TGTGCCTGGGGCCGGGGGGCCCTCCACTTT
CDR3aa: CAWGRGALHF

v_gene: TRBV13
d_gene: -
j_gene: TRBJ2-1
abundance: -
CDR3nt: TGTGCCAGCAGCTTATCACAGGGTTTACGAGAGCAGTTCTTC
CDR3aa: CASSLSQGLREQFF

v_gene: TRBV4-1
d_gene: TRBD2
j_gene: TRBJ2-4
abundance: few
CDR3nt: TGCGCCAGCAGCCAGCCGCGGGGGAGGGAGACCAAAAACATTCAGTACTTC
CDR3aa: CASSQPRGRETKNIQYF

v_gene: TRBV10-3
d_gene: -
j_gene: TRBJ2-1
abundance: many
CDR3nt: TGTGCCATCAGTGAGTCCGGGGGATACAATGAGCAGTTCTTC
CDR3aa: CAISESGGYNEQFF

v_gene: TRBV7-2
d_gene: TRBD1
j_gene: TRBJ2-2
abundance: few
CDR3nt: TGTGCCAGCAGAGCGACAGGGCCCGGGGAGCTGTTTTTT
CDR3aa: CASRATGPGELFF

v_gene: TRBV21-1
d_gene: -
j_gene: TRBJ2-1
abundance: -
CDR3nt: TGTGCCAGCAGCACACCGGGACAGGGGGCCTACAATGAGCAGTTCTTC
CDR3aa: CASSTPGQGAYNEQFF

v_gene: TRBV20-1
d_gene: TRBD1
j_gene: TRBJ1-2
abundance: -
CDR3nt: TGCAGTGCTTTCCCCCCCACAGGGGGTTATGGCTACACCTTC
CDR3aa: CSAFPPTGGYGYTF

v_gene: TRBV11-2
d_gene: -
j_gene: TRBJ2-7
abundance: -
CDR3nt: TGTGCCAGCAGCCCGACTCACAGCTACGAGCAGTACTTC
CDR3aa: CASSPTHSYEQYF

v_gene: TRBV5-4
d_gene: TRBD2
j_gene: TRBJ2-3
abundance: -
CDR3nt: TGTGCCAGCAGCCCCACTAGCGGGGGGGGCGATACGCAGTATTTT
CDR3aa: CASSPTSGGGDTQYF

v_gene: TRBV9
d_gene: TRBD1
j_gene: TRBJ1-1
abundance: few
CDR3nt: TGTGCCAGCAGCGTAATCGAGAGGGGGCACACTGAAGCTTTCTTT
CDR3aa: CASSVIERGHTEAFF

v_gene: TRBV30
d_gene: -
j_gene: TRBJ2-1
abundance: -
CDR3nt: TGTGCCTGGAGTCTGGGGGATGAGCAGTTCTTC
CDR3aa: CAWSLGDEQFF

v_gene: TRBV28
d_gene: -
j_gene: TRBJ1-1
abundance: -
CDR3nt: TGTGCCATCTATAGGGGCACTGAAGCTTTCTTT
CDR3aa: CAIYRGTEAFF

v_gene: TRBV7-2
d_gene: -
j_gene: TRBJ2-7
abundance: few
CDR3nt: TGTGCCAGCAGCCCTACAAGGACGAGCTCCTACGAGCAGTACTTC
CDR3aa: CASSPTRTSSYEQYF

v_gene: TRBV20-1
d_gene: TRBD2
j_gene: TRBJ2-3
abundance: many
CDR3nt: TGCAGTGCTGAGGGCGGGGGGCCAGATACGCAGTATTTT
CDR3aa: CSAEGGGPDTQYF

v_gene: TRBV7-2
d_gene: TRBD2
j_gene: TRBJ2-3
abundance: few
CDR3nt: TGTGCCAGCACCAACGGTCCCCTAACTAGCGGGGGGCCAGGGTTTACCCCAGATACGCAGTATTTT
CDR3aa: CASTNGPLTSGGPGFTPDTQYF

v_gene: TRBV25-1
d_gene: TRBD1
j_gene: TRBJ2-7
abundance: few
CDR3nt: TGTGCCAGCCTCGACAGGGGCCACGAGCAGTACTTC
CDR3aa: CASLDRGHEQYF

v_gene: TRBV15
d_gene: -
j_gene: TRBJ2-7
abundance: -
CDR3nt: TGTGCCACCAGCAGAGATCCCGGGCCTTACGAGCAGTACTTC
CDR3aa: CATSRDPGPYEQYF

v_gene: TRBV7-9
d_gene: -
j_gene: TRBJ2-3
abundance: -
CDR3nt: TGTGCCAGCAGCTTGCAGGCTGGAGATACGCAGTATTTT
CDR3aa: CASSLQAGDTQYF

v_gene: TRBV20-1
d_gene: -
j_gene: TRBJ2-3
abundance: -
CDR3nt: TGCAGTGCTAGTGTGGGGGGGCGCAGCACAGATACGCAGTATTTT
CDR3aa: CSASVGGRSTDTQYF

v_gene: TRBV18
d_gene: -
j_gene: TRBJ2-7
abundance: -
CDR3nt: TGTGCCAGCTCACCACGTAGACAGGAGCTCTCCTACGAGCAGTACTTC
CDR3aa: CASSPRRQELSYEQYF

v_gene: TRBV6-1
d_gene: TRBD1
j_gene: TRBJ1-2
abundance: -
CDR3nt: TGTGCCAGCAGCAGAGGGACAGGGGGCGGCTACACCTTC
CDR3aa: CASSRGTGGGYTF